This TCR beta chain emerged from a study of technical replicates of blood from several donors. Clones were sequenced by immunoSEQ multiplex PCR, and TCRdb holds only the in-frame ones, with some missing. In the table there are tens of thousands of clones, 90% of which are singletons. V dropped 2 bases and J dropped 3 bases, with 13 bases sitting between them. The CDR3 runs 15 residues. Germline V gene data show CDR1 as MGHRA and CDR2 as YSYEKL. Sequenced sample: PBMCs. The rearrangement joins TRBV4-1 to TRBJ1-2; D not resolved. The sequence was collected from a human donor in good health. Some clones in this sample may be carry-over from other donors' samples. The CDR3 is CASSQPSAGDYGYTF. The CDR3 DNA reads TGCGCCAGCAGCCAACCCTCTGCCGGGGACTATGGCTACACCTTC.